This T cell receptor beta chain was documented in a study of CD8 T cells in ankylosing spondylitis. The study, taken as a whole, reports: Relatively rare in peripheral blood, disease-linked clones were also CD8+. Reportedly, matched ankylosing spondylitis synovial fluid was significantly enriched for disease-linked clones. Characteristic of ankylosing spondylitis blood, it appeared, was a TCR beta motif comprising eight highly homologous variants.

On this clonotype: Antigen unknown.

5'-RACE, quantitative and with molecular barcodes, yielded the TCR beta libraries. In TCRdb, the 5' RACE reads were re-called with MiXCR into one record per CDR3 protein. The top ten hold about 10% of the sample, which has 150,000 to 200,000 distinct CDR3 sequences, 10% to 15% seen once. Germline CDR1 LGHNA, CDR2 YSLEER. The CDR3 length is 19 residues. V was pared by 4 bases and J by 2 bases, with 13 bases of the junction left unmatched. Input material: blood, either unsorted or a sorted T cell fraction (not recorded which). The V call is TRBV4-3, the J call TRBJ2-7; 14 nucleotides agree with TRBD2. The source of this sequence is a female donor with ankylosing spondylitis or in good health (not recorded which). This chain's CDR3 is CASSPDEPGLAGVPYEQYF. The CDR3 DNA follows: TGCGCCAGCAGCCCAGACGAACCGGGACTAGCGGGAGTACCCTACGAGCAGTACTTC.